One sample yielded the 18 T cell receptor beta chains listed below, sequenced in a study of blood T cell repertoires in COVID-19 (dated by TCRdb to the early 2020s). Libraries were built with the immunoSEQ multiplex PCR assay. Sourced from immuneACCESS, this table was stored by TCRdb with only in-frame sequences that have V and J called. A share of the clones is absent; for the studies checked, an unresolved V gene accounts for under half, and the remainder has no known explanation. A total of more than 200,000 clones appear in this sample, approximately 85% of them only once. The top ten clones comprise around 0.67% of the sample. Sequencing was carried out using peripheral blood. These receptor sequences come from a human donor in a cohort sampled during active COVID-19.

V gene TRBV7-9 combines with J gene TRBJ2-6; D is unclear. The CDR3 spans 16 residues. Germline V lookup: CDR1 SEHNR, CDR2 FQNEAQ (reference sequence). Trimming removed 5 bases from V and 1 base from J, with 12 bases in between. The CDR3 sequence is CASSLRSFSGANVLTF. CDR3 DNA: TGTGCCAGCAGCCTTAGATCATTTTCTGGGGCCAACGTCCTGACTTTC.

The CDR3 DNA reads as TGTGCCAGCAGAGTTCCGGGACAGGGTTATGCTTTCTTT. Amino acid sequence: CASRVPGQGYAFF. The chain carries TRBV6-5 and TRBJ1-1, with 9 bases aligning to TRBD1. The germline V gene has CDR1 MNHEY and CDR2 SVGAGI. V lost 6 bases, J lost 11 bases, and 10 bases stayed unmatched. The CDR3 contains 13 residues.

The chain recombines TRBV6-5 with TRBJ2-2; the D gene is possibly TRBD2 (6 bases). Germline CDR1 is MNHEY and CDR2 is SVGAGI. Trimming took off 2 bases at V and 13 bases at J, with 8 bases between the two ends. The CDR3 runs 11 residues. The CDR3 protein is CASSYRGLLFF. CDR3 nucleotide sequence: TGTGCCAGCAGTTACCGGGGGTTGCTGTTTTTT.

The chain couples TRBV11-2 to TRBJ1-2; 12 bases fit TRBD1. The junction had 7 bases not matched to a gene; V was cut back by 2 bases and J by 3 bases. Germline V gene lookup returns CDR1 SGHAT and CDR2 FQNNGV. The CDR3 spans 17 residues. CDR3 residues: CASSLLGGTGGDYGYTF. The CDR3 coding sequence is TGTGCCAGCAGCTTACTCGGGGGGACAGGGGGCGACTATGGCTACACCTTC.

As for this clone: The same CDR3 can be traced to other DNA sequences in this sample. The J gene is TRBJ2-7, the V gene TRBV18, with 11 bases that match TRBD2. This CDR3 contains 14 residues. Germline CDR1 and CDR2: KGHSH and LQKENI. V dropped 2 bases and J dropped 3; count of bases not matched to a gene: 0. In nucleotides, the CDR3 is TGTGCCAGCTCACCAGGGACTAGCGGCTACGAGCAGTACTTC. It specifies CASSPGTSGYEQYF.

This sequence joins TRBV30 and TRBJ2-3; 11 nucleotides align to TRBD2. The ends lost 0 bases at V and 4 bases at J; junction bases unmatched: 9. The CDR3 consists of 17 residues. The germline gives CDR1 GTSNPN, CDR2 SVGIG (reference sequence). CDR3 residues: CAWSVLGSGRVADTQYF. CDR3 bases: TGTGCCTGGAGTGTACTGGGTAGCGGGAGGGTAGCAGATACGCAGTATTTT. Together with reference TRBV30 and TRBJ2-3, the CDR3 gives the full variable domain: SQTIHQWPATLVQPVGSPLSLECTVEGTSNPNLYWYRQAAGRGLQLLFYSVGIGQISSEVPQNLSASRPQDRQFILSSKKLLLSDSGFYLCAWSVLGSGRVADTQYFGPGTRLTVL.

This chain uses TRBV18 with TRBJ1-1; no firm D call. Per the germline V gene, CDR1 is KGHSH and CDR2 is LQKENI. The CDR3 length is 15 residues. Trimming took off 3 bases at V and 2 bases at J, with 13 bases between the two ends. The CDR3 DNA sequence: TGTGCCAGCTCACCGGTCAATTCTCTAAACACTGAAGCTTTCTTT. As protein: CASSPVNSLNTEAFF.

DNA for the CDR3: TGTGCCAGCAGTTACTCGACAGGGAACTACGAGCAGTACTTC. Translation: CASSYSTGNYEQYF. The chain carries TRBV6-5 and TRBJ2-7; 7 nucleotides align to TRBD1. Germline-derived CDR1 and CDR2 are MNHEY and SVGAGI. CDR3 length: 14 residues. With V trimmed by 0 bases and J by 3 bases, 2 bases remained unmatched.

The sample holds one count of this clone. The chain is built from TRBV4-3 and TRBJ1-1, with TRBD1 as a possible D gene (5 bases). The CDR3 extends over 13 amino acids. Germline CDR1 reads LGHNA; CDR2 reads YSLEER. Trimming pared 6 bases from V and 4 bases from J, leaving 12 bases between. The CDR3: CASSPGGVTEAFF. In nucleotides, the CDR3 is TGCGCCAGCAGTCCGGGGGGGGTCACTGAAGCTTTCTTT.

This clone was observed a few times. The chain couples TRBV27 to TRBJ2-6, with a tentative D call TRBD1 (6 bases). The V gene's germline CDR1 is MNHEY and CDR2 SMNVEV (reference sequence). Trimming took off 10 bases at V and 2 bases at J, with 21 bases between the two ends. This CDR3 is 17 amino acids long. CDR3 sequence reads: CATTTGLFGTGANVLTF. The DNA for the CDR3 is TGTGCCACCACTACAGGGCTTTTCGGGACTGGGGCCAACGTCCTGACTTTC.

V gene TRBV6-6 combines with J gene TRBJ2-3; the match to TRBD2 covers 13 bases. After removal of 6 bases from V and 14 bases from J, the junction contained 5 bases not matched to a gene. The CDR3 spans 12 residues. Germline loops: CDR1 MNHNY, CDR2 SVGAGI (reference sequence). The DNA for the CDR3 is TGTGCCAGCAGCCAACTAGCGGGGGGGCGGTATTTT. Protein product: CASSQLAGGRYF.

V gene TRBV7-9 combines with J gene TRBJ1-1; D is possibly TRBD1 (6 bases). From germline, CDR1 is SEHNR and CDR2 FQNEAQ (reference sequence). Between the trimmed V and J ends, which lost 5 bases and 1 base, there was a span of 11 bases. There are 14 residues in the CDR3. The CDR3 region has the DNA TGTGCCAGCAGCGATGACAGGAGGAACACTGAAGCTTTCTTT. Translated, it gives CASSDDRRNTEAFF.

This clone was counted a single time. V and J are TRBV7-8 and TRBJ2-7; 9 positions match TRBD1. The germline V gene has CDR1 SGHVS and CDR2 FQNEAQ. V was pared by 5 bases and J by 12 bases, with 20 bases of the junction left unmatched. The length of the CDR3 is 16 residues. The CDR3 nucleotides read TGTGCCAGCAGCATGACACCGGGACAGGGAGTTGGATTATGGTACTTC. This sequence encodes CASSMTPGQGVGLWYF. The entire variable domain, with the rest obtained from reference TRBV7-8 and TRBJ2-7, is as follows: GAGVSQSPRYKVAKRGQDVALRCDPISGHVSLFWYQQALGQGPEFLTYFQNEAQLDKSGLPSDRFFAERPEGSVSTLKIQRTQQEDSAVYLCASSMTPGQGVGLWYFGPGTRLTVT.

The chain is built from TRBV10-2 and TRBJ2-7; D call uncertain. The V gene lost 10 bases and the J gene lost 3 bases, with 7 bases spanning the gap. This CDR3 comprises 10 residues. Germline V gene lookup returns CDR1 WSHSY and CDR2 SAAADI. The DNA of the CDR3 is TGCGCCACCTTAGACTACGAGCAGTACTTC. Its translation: CATLDYEQYF.

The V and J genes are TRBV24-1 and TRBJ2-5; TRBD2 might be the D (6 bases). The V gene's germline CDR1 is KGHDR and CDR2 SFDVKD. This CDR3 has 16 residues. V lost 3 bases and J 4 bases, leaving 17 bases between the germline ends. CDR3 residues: CATSDPGLTKGETQYF. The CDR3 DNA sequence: TGTGCCACCAGTGATCCCGGACTAACCAAGGGAGAGACCCAGTACTTC.

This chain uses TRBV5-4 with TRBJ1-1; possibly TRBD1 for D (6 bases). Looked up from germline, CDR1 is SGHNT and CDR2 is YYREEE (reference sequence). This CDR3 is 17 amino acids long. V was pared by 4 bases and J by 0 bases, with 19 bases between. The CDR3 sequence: CASSQGGGSSVNTEAFF. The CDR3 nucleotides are TGTGCCAGCAGCCAAGGGGGGGGTTCAAGCGTGAACACTGAAGCTTTCTTT.

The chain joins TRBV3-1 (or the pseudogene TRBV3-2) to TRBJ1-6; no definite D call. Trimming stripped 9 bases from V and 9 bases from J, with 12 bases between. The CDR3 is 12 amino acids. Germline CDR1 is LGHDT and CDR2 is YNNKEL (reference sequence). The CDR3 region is CARTPRGSPLHF. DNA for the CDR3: TGTGCCAGGACCCCTCGAGGTTCACCCCTCCACTTT.

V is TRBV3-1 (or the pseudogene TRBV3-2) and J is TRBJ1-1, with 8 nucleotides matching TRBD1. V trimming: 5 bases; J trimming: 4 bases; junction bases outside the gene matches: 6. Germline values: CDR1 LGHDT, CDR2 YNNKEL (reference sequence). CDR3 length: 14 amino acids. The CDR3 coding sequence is TGTGCCAGCAGCTCGACAGGGGTGGGCACTGAAGCTTTCTTT. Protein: CASSSTGVGTEAFF.